Listed below are T cell receptor beta chains from one sample, sequenced in a study of cytomegalovirus exposure and HLA in healthy donors. Sequencing was performed with immunoSEQ multiplex PCR; in TCRdb, only in-frame clones are kept and a portion is missing. The data show 200,000 to 250,000 clones, under 80% seen once. The sequencing input was PBMCs. The origin of the receptors is a girl aged 2 to 10 in good health and CMV-seronegative. Each CDR3 is given with its conserved first and last residue. The order of the fields is V gene, CDR3 protein.

v_gene: TRBV7-9; CDR3aa: CASPNGPHEQFF
v_gene: TRBV6-5; CDR3aa: CAAGGQGARDAEAFF
v_gene: TRBV27; CDR3aa: CASSFAATRGEYEQYF
v_gene: TRBV29-1; CDR3aa: CSVDGGEGQVDYGYTF
v_gene: TRBV4-2; CDR3aa: CASSQDSPTASNEKLFF
v_gene: TRBV4-2; CDR3aa: CASSQGGVAGGYTDTQYF
v_gene: TRBV7-9; CDR3aa: CASSSARQSPYEQYF
v_gene: TRBV29-1; CDR3aa: CSVEDFGGGYGYTF
v_gene: TRBV5-4; CDR3aa: CASSLTPSGGAADTQYF
v_gene: TRBV12-5; CDR3aa: CASGNDRGNNSPLHF
v_gene: TRBV2; CDR3aa: CASSLRQGGNQPQHF
v_gene: TRBV19; CDR3aa: CASSGTGVSAGELFF
v_gene: TRBV7-9; CDR3aa: CASSLRPTTIEGNTIYF
v_gene: TRBV27; CDR3aa: CASSSGRIYGYTF
v_gene: TRBV2; CDR3aa: CASRKGQGMNTEAFF
v_gene: TRBV7-9; CDR3aa: CSSSPWQGMDTEAFF
v_gene: TRBV6-1; CDR3aa: CASSTASGANVLTF
v_gene: TRBV6-5; CDR3aa: CASRIGHLNTEAFF
v_gene: TRBV9; CDR3aa: CASSDSTGREQYF
v_gene: TRBV19; CDR3aa: CASSVWGPGQGTEAFF
v_gene: TRBV5-1; CDR3aa: CASSFRTGPPLGELFF
v_gene: TRBV29-1; CDR3aa: CSVEGAGGRGYGYTF
v_gene: TRBV10-3; CDR3aa: CAISESGLAENIQYF
v_gene: TRBV6-4; CDR3aa: CATSQQRDNEKLFF
v_gene: TRBV27; CDR3aa: CASSLLSGTDTQYF
v_gene: TRBV6-4; CDR3aa: CASSEAGVGNTIYF
v_gene: TRBV7-2; CDR3aa: CASSGRQGYGETQYF
v_gene: TRBV7-9; CDR3aa: CASSLALYKDSSGANVLTF
v_gene: TRBV25-1; CDR3aa: CASSEPREGYGYTF
v_gene: TRBV19; CDR3aa: CASNPTLGQETYYGYTF
v_gene: TRBV5-4; CDR3aa: CASSLVGDRGYGYTF
v_gene: TRBV20-1; CDR3aa: CSAPDRGRLFF